The 20 T cell receptor beta chains given below trace back to one sample, sequenced in a study of monozygotic twins with inflammatory bowel disease. TCRdb re-called the 5' RACE reads and gives one entry per CDR3 protein, without DNA. The sample has roughly 300,000 distinct CDR3 sequences; the top ten hold 5% to 6%. The specimen sequenced was blood. The receptors shown here come from a human donor with ulcerative colitis or Crohn's disease, or a healthy co-twin of an affected twin (not recorded which).

The chain combines TRBV11-2 with TRBJ2-1; TCRdb's D call of TRBD2 is untestable without DNA. Germline V gives CDR1 SGHAT, CDR2 FQNNGV. CDR3 size: 14 residues. CDR3 sequence: CASSPPGLAWEQFF.

The chain has TRBV12-3 or TRBV12-4 and TRBJ2-7; TCRdb's assignment of TRBD1 cannot be checked, as there is no DNA. The CDR3 runs to 15 residues. The CDR3 loop is CASSSQGLGSYEQYF.

V is TRBV10-2 and J is TRBJ1-2; lacking DNA, the TRBD1 call made by TCRdb goes unchecked. This CDR3 comprises 15 residues. The germline V gene encodes CDR1 WSHSY and CDR2 SAAADI. The CDR3 is CASSEEAGGWYGYTF.

The genes are TRBV19 and TRBJ2-1; the D call from TCRdb, TRBD2, cannot be confirmed without DNA. The CDR3 extends over 13 amino acids. The germline CDR1 and CDR2 sequences are LNHDA and SQIVND (reference sequence). The CDR3 loop reads CASRGGRRAEQFF.

The rearrangement joins TRBV7-2 to TRBJ2-3; TCRdb outputs TRBD2, but without DNA this stays unchecked. Germline-derived CDR1 and CDR2 are SGHTA and FQGNSA. The CDR3 consists of 17 residues. The CDR3: CASSLGGGAVGTDTQYF.

This sequence joins TRBV4-2 and TRBJ2-7; no DNA is available, so the TRBD2 call from TCRdb remains unchecked. The CDR3 consists of 14 residues. Germline V gene lookup returns CDR1 LGHNA and CDR2 YNFKEQ. The CDR3 region is CASSPGLNSYEQYF.

This chain's CDR3 is CASSFTVLTYEQYF. V gene TRBV12-3 or TRBV12-4 combines with J gene TRBJ2-7; no DNA is available, so the TRBD2 call from TCRdb remains unchecked. The CDR3 has 14 residues.

The chain couples TRBV5-1 to TRBJ2-1; the D call from TCRdb, TRBD1, cannot be confirmed without DNA. Germline V lookup: CDR1 SGHRS, CDR2 YFSETQ. The CDR3 sequence is 12 residues long. CDR3 amino acids: CASSFRGQEQFF.

The genes are TRBV5-1 and TRBJ2-1. From germline, CDR1 is SGHRS and CDR2 YFSETQ. This CDR3 is 13 amino acids long. The CDR3 loop is CASSALQSGEQFF.

This sequence joins TRBV19 and TRBJ2-7; no DNA is available, so the TRBD1 call from TCRdb remains unchecked. CDR1 and CDR2 from the germline V gene are LNHDA and SQIVND (reference sequence). This CDR3 spans 14 amino acids. CDR3 residues: CASTAGQFPYEQYF.

This chain joins TRBV7-3 and TRBJ1-1; lacking DNA, the TRBD1 call made by TCRdb goes unchecked. Germline loops: CDR1 SGHTA, CDR2 FQGTGA. CDR3 size: 13 residues. The CDR3 is CASSPPDSTEAFF.

The chain links TRBV20-1 to TRBJ2-7; TCRdb's D call, TRBD1, is unchecked because there is no DNA. This CDR3 has 13 residues. Germline V gives CDR1 DFQATT, CDR2 SNEGSKA (reference sequence). The chain's CDR3 is CSASGIQFYEQYF.

The gene calls are TRBV5-1 and TRBJ2-2; TCRdb outputs TRBD1, but without DNA this stays unchecked. Per germline, CDR1 SGHRS and CDR2 YFSETQ. CDR3 size: 15 residues. The CDR3 spells CASSSQTGNTGELFF. Full variable domain (outside the CDR3, taken from reference TRBV5-1 and TRBJ2-2): KAGVTQTPRYLIKTRGQQVTLSCSPISGHRSVSWYQQTPGQGLQFLFEYFSETQRNKGNFPGRFSGRQFSNSRSEMNVSTLELGDSALYLCASSSQTGNTGELFFGEGSRLTVL.

The chain combines TRBV20-1 with TRBJ2-3; with no DNA, the TCRdb D assignment of TRBD1 cannot be verified. In germline, CDR1 is DFQATT, CDR2 SNEGSKA (reference sequence). This CDR3 contains 14 residues. CDR3 residues: CSAGFGGGTDTQYF.

The V gene is TRBV12-3 or TRBV12-4, the J gene TRBJ1-5; TCRdb returns TRBD1, unconfirmable since there is no DNA. The CDR3 extends over 15 amino acids. The CDR3 loop reads CASSLQGAWNQPQHF.

The rearrangement links TRBV12-3 or TRBV12-4 to TRBJ1-1; the TRBD1 assignment by TCRdb is unverifiable without DNA. The CDR3 loop spans 14 amino acids. CDR3 residues: CASSFRGRNTEAFF.

The genes are TRBV20-1 and TRBJ1-6; TCRdb picks TRBD1, but there is no DNA to check that call. The CDR3 totals 13 residues. Looked up from germline, CDR1 is DFQATT and CDR2 is SNEGSKA (reference sequence). The CDR3 is CSAREGGNSPLHF.

V usage is TRBV12-3 or TRBV12-4 and J usage is TRBJ2-1; there is no DNA to check the TCRdb D call of TRBD2. The CDR3 extends over 15 amino acids. CDR3 region: CASSFGGLASNEQFF.

The genes are TRBV9 and TRBJ2-3; with no DNA, the TCRdb D assignment of TRBD1 cannot be verified. Germline loops: CDR1 SGDLS, CDR2 YYNGEE. The CDR3 contains 16 residues. The CDR3 here is CASSVGQGAATGGQYF.

This chain connects TRBV20-1 to TRBJ2-1. From germline, CDR1 is DFQATT and CDR2 SNEGSKA (reference sequence). The length of the CDR3 is 13 residues. The CDR3 here is CSATGSSYNEQFF.